What follows are 18 T cell receptor beta chains derived from one specimen sequenced in a study of T cell repertoires in cytomegalovirus infection (dated by TCRdb to about 2019). The instrument given in TCRdb is Illumina HiSeq 1500. The public sequencing data were trimmed at Q25 with fastp and processed into clonotypes with MiXCR by TCRdb, which kept only in-frame beta chains. Here each entry gathers all rows of one CDR3 protein and keeps the most common genes and DNA. The sample table contains 400,000 to 550,000 distinct CDR3 sequences; only one count was recorded for roughly 12% of them. The ten largest clones represent roughly 10% of the sample. The sample taken for sequencing was PBMCs. All receptors come from a human donor in good health (CMV status not recorded). Some clones in this sample may be carry-over from other donors' samples.

This rearrangement joins TRBV4-2 to TRBJ2-7; 10 nucleotides align to TRBD2. The CDR3 spans 16 residues. Germline values: CDR1 LGHNA, CDR2 YNFKEQ. J was trimmed by 1 base and V by 6 bases; bases with no gene match: 9. This CDR3 reads CASSPYIAGGSYEQYF. CDR3 bases: TGTGCCAGCAGTCCTTATATAGCGGGAGGATCCTACGAGCAGTACTTC.

This clonotype was detected many times. V is TRBV15 and J is TRBJ2-6; D gene unclear. Looked up from germline, CDR1 is LNHNV and CDR2 is YYDKDF (reference sequence). V gave up 8 bases and J gave up 2 bases, with 4 bases separating them. This CDR3 comprises 12 residues. The CDR3 DNA follows: TGTGCCACCCGTACTGGGGCCAACGTCCTGACTTTC. Translated: CATRTGANVLTF. The complete variable domain, with remaining parts taken from reference TRBV15 and TRBJ2-6, reads DAMVIQNPRYQVTQFGKPVTLSCSQTLNHNVMYWYQQKSSQAPKLLFHYYDKDFNNEADTPDNFQSRRPNTSFCFLDIRSPGLGDTAMYLCATRTGANVLTFGAGSRLTVL.

This clonotype was detected many times. The chain links TRBV7-6 to TRBJ2-3; D is possibly TRBD1 (6 bases). The CDR3 is made up of 20 amino acids. The germline V gene encodes CDR1 SGHVS and CDR2 FNYEAQ. The V end lost 1 base, the J end lost 2 bases, and 25 bases lay between the germline ends. The CDR3 spells CASSLEAASLGRGYTDTQYF. The CDR3 bases are TGTGCCAGCAGCTTAGAGGCCGCCTCCCTTGGCAGGGGATACACAGATACGCAGTATTTT.

This clonotype was seen ten or more times. The chain carries TRBV29-1 and TRBJ1-4, with D unclear. The CDR3 has 14 amino acids. Germline V gives CDR1 SQVTM, CDR2 ANQGSEA. Trimming cost V 6 bases and J 2 bases, with 13 bases left between them. The CDR3 spells CSVGGRLTNEKLFF. CDR3 nucleotide sequence: TGCAGCGTCGGCGGACGGCTTACTAATGAAAAACTGTTTTTT.

To note about this clonotype: In this CDR3 the conserved last residue, phenylalanine or tryptophan, is missing, so a read error is likely. This chain links TRBV5-6 with TRBJ2-1; D gene unclear. Germline lookup yields CDR1 SGHDT and CDR2 YYEEEE. The CDR3 contains 14 residues. V shed 4 bases and J shed 5 bases, with 13 bases lying between them. The CDR3 DNA is TGTGCCAGCAGCCCCCTGGGCCCTAACAATGAGCAGTTCTGC. This codes for CASSPLGPNNEQFC.

This clonotype was seen ten or more times. V usage is TRBV27 and J usage is TRBJ1-1; D is unclear. This CDR3 has 13 residues. Trimming took 5 bases from V and 6 from J, leaving 13 bases between them. Germline V gene lookup returns CDR1 MNHEY and CDR2 SMNVEV (reference sequence). The CDR3 loop is CASSAEWYAEAFF. Here the CDR3 DNA reads TGTGCCAGCAGTGCAGAGTGGTACGCTGAAGCTTTCTTT.

This clonotype was detected ten times or more. The chain couples TRBV10-3 to TRBJ1-1, with TRBD1 identical over 9 bases. V was clipped by 7 bases and J by 4 bases; unmatched bases: 16. The CDR3 length is 17 residues. Germline loops: CDR1 ENHRY, CDR2 SYGVKD. The CDR3 nucleotides read TGTGCCATCATGGCCCGTGAAGGGACAGGGTCGTCCACTGAAGCTTTCTTT. It yields the protein CAIMAREGTGSSTEAFF.

This clonotype was counted ten times or more. This chain joins TRBV6-1 and TRBJ2-6; either TRBD1 or TRBD2 may fit D (5 bases each). The germline V and J ends were trimmed by 10 bases and 0 bases, with 10 bases remaining between them. From germline, CDR1 is MNHNS and CDR2 SASEGT. The CDR3 has 14 amino acids. CDR3 bases: TGTGCCACCCAGGGAGTCTCTGGGGCCAACGTCCTGACTTTC. Translating it yields CATQGVSGANVLTF.

Points on this clonotype: The final CDR3 position lacks the conserved phenylalanine or tryptophan, pointing to a likely read error. This chain connects TRBV7-2 to TRBJ2-6; 8 bases are a match to TRBD1. CDR3 length: 17 amino acids. The germline CDR1 and CDR2 sequences are SGHTA and FQGNSA. CDR3 sequence (DNA): TGTCCCAGCAGCCCAAGGACAGGGCTCTCTGGGGCCAACGTCCTGACTTTA. Encoded protein: CPSSPRTGLSGANVLTL.

This clonotype was seen ten or more times. The genes are TRBV7-2 and TRBJ1-2, with D uncertain. V was pared by 4 bases and J by 5 bases, with 8 bases between. There are 12 residues in the CDR3. Germline V gene lookup returns CDR1 SGHTA and CDR2 FQGNSA. DNA for the CDR3: TGTGCCAGCAGCTCCACATCGTATGGCTACACCTTC. Translated, it gives CASSSTSYGYTF.

This clonotype was observed a few times. The gene calls are TRBV28 and TRBJ2-4; tentatively, D is TRBD1 or TRBD2 (7 bases each). This CDR3 spans 19 amino acids. The germline gives CDR1 MDHEN, CDR2 SYDVKM. Trimming removed 5 bases at V and 3 bases at J, with 26 bases between. The CDR3 DNA is TGTGCCAGCAGTCCACAGGGGCGGGCTAGCGGTTTGGTCAAAAACATTCAGTACTTC. Its translation: CASSPQGRASGLVKNIQYF.

This chain links TRBV20-1 with TRBJ1-5; no reliable D call. This CDR3 is built from 12 residues. CDR1 is DFQATT, CDR2 SNEGSKA, per germline (reference sequence). V was shortened by 5 bases and J by 1 base, with 6 bases between the two germline ends. In DNA form, the CDR3 reads TGCAGTGCTGGACGGAGCAATCAGCCCCAGCATTTT. Protein: CSAGRSNQPQHF.

The V gene is TRBV18, the J gene TRBJ2-7, with a weak D call TRBD1 (6 bases). Germline V CDR1 and CDR2: KGHSH, LQKENI. Trimming took off 3 bases at V and 7 bases at J, with 13 bases between the two ends. The CDR3 runs to 13 residues. For the CDR3, the DNA is TGTGCCAGCTCACCCTCGGACAGTCGGGAGCAGTACTTC. Translated, it gives CASSPSDSREQYF.

This clonotype was detected ten times or more. This chain uses TRBV7-8 with TRBJ2-1; 11 bases match TRBD1. The ends lost 1 base at V and 2 bases at J; junction bases unmatched: 7. The CDR3 consists of 18 residues. CDR1 SGHVS and CDR2 FQNEAQ come from the germline V gene. CDR3 amino acids: CASSLVLKGQGAYNEQFF. DNA of the CDR3: TGTGCCAGCAGCTTAGTTTTAAAGGGACAGGGGGCCTACAATGAGCAGTTCTTC.

This clonotype was recorded a few times. V is TRBV29-1 and J is TRBJ2-3; the D gene is possibly TRBD2 (6 bases). The CDR3 totals 14 residues. V dropped 3 bases and J dropped 6 bases, with 16 bases sitting between them. Germline V gene lookup returns CDR1 SQVTM and CDR2 ANQGSEA. Written as DNA, the CDR3 is TGCAGCGTTGATCTCGCGGGGTCTTTGGATACGCAGTATTTT. Amino acids: CSVDLAGSLDTQYF.

This chain connects TRBV29-1 to TRBJ2-5; unclear D gene. This CDR3 has 12 residues. The V end lost 6 bases, the J end lost 5 bases, and 13 bases lay between the germline ends. CDR1 is SQVTM and CDR2 is ANQGSEA in the germline V gene. CDR3 nucleotide sequence: TGCAGCGTCCACAACCTACGGGAGACCCAGTACTTC. Protein sequence: CSVHNLRETQYF.

This clonotype showed up many times. The chain recombines TRBV18 with TRBJ2-6, with D unresolved. Trimming stripped 2 bases from V and 6 bases from J, with 11 bases between. This CDR3 is built from 15 residues. CDR1 KGHSH and CDR2 LQKENI come from the germline V gene. The CDR3 DNA is TGTGCCAGCTCACCAGAAGTGACCCTGGCCAACGTCCTGACTTTC. Translation gives CASSPEVTLANVLTF.

This clonotype was seen ten or more times. This chain connects TRBV7-8 to TRBJ1-6; no definite D call. The CDR3 extends over 13 amino acids. The germline V gene encodes CDR1 SGHVS and CDR2 FQNEAQ. V lost 1 base and J 14 bases, leaving 12 bases between the germline ends. The DNA for the CDR3 is TGTGCCAGCAGCTTAGAGGGCCCCCGAGCCCTCCACTTT. Translating it yields CASSLEGPRALHF.